The clone carrying this T cell receptor (beta chain) was recorded once. What it binds is not known. This record belongs to a study of Ad26.COV2.S vaccination and SARS-CoV-2 variants. Study background: The vaccine Ad26.COV2.S was put into the muscle once, or twice with 56 days between. Study-wide results and caveats: Substantial breadth was reportedly displayed by spike-specific CD8+ and CD4+ T cell responses after vaccination.

CDR1 and CDR2 (germline): MNHEY, SVGAGI. Germline trimming cut 11 bases from V and 5 bases from J; bases unmatched to any gene: 7. This CDR3 contains 13 residues. Treatment described: around 19 received Ad26.COV2.S at low or high dose, single or two shots; roughly five received placebo; per-sample allocation not given. At day 63 after the first vaccine or placebo injection, samples were drawn. The vaccine antigen was prefusion-stabilized Wuhan SARS-CoV-2 spike. Repertoires were generated with immunoSEQ multiplex PCR, while TCRdb's copy carries only in-frame clones and drops some. The table shows 300,000 to 350,000 clones, with approximately 80% occurring only once.

The TCR was taken from a person aged 18-65 years who received the Ad26.COV2.S COVID-19 vaccine or a placebo. The material was peripheral blood, obtained in a trial of Ad26.COV2.S vaccine versus placebo. The chain employs TRBV6-5 and TRBJ2-3, with 10 bases aligning to TRBD2. The CDR3, as DNA: TGTGCCGGGAAGCGGGGGGGCGTAGATACGCAGTATTTT. Residues: CAGKRGGVDTQYF.